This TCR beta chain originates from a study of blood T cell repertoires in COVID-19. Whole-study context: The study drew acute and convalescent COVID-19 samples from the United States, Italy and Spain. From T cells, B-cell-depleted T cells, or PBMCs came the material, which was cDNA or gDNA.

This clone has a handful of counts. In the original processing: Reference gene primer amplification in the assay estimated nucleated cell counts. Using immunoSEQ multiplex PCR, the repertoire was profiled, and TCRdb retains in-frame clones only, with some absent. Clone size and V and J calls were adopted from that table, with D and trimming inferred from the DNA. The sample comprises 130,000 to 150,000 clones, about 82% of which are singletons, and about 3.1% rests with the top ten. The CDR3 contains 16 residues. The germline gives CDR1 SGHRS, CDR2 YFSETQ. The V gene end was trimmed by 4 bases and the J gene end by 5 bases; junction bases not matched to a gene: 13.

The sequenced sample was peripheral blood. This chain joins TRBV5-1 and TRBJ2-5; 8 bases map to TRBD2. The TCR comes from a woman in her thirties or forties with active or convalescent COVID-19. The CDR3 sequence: CASSPNPRTSLETQYF. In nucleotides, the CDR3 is TGCGCCAGCAGCCCCAACCCCCGGACTAGCCTGGAGACCCAGTACTTC.